A single sample gave rise to the 9 T cell receptor beta chains below, sequenced in a study of T cells in Graves' hyperthyroidism and ophthalmopathy. The CDR3 regions of TCR beta were amplified from RNA transcripts. The TCR CDR3 was amplified in a first-round RT-PCR using the HTBI primer set. TCRdb re-analysed the multiplex PCR reads in MiXCR, keeping a single row per CDR3 protein. This sample has over 250,000 distinct CDR3 sequences, with roughly 15% found just once. The sequenced sample was blood. These receptors all come from a woman aged 40 to 55 with Graves' ophthalmopathy.

This clonotype was detected only a few times. Just one base apart from a much larger clone, this may be a read error. The chain has TRBV6-2 or TRBV6-3 and TRBJ1-5; D not certain. The CDR3 length is 14 residues. In germline, CDR1 is MNHEY, CDR2 SVGEGT. Trimming removed 5 bases from V and 3 bases from J, with 11 bases in between. The CDR3 DNA follows: TGTGCCAGCAGTGATGACAAGCACAATCAGCCCCAGCATTTT. Protein: CASSDDKHNQPQHF.

This clonotype was seen at least ten times. The chain has TRBV7-8 and TRBJ2-7; weak D call: TRBD1 (5 bases). Per the germline V gene, CDR1 is SGHVS and CDR2 is FQNEAQ. This CDR3 has 14 residues. Between the trimmed V and J ends, which lost 2 bases and 7 bases, there was a span of 15 bases. CDR3 in amino acids: CASSLQPRGGEQYF. The CDR3 DNA reads TGTGCCAGCAGCTTACAACCTAGGGGCGGAGAGCAGTACTTC.

Remarks on this clonotype: A much more abundant neighbour one base away suggests this may be a read error. The J gene is TRBJ1-3, the V gene TRBV11-3, with no clear D. From germline, CDR1 is SGHNT and CDR2 YENEEA. Trimming took 5 bases from V and 4 from J, leaving 6 bases between them. This CDR3 contains 12 residues. CDR3 in amino acids: CASSRAGNTIYF. In DNA, the CDR3 is TGTGCCAGCAGCCGGGCGGGAAACACCATATATTTT.

This clonotype has a handful of counts. This may come from a read error, since a much larger clone is one base off. The chain is built from TRBV7-9 and TRBJ1-1; maybe TRBD1 (6 bases). Germline lookup yields CDR1 SEHNR and CDR2 FQNEAQ (reference sequence). This CDR3 region has 16 residues. The DNA of the CDR3 is TGTGCCAGCAGCTCATGGGGGATGCGGGGGGACACTGGAGCTTTCTTT. Amino acids: CASSSWGMRGDTGAFF.

At least ten counts were recorded for this clonotype. The chain uses TRBV20-1 and TRBJ2-5, with 7 nucleotides matching TRBD1. The junction had 9 bases not matched to a gene; V was cut back by 6 bases and J by 5 bases. The CDR3 spans 13 residues. CDR1 DFQATT and CDR2 SNEGSKA come from the germline V gene (reference sequence). This chain's CDR3 is CSAYRGSMETQYF. The CDR3 DNA follows: TGCAGTGCCTACAGGGGCTCCATGGAGACCCAGTACTTC.

This clonotype was detected ten times or more. The gene calls are TRBV12-3 or TRBV12-4 and TRBJ2-3; 8 bases are a match to TRBD1. V was clipped by 7 bases and J by 3 bases; unmatched bases: 12. The CDR3 consists of 16 residues. CDR3 residues: CASTHRATGVTDTQYF. The CDR3 nucleotides are TGTGCCAGCACCCACAGAGCGACAGGGGTTACAGATACGCAGTATTTT.

This clonotype was seen at least ten times. The V and J genes are TRBV24-1 and TRBJ2-1; 11 nucleotides line up with TRBD2. The CDR3 contains 17 residues. Germline V lookup: CDR1 KGHDR, CDR2 SFDVKD. J was trimmed by 3 bases and V by 5 bases; bases with no gene match: 8. CDR3 amino acids: CATSGPRGLADYNEQFF. CDR3 DNA sequence: TGTGCCACCAGTGGCCCACGGGGACTAGCGGACTACAATGAGCAGTTCTTC.

This clonotype was found many times. This sequence joins TRBV14 and TRBJ1-2; 8 bases match TRBD1. There are 13 residues in the CDR3. Per germline, CDR1 SGHDN and CDR2 FVKESK. Losses at the gene ends were 4 bases for V and 4 bases for J; bases not matched to a gene: 2. The DNA for the CDR3 is TGTGCCAGCAGCCGGGACAGGACCTATGGCTACACCTTC. It codes for CASSRDRTYGYTF. Filled out from reference TRBV14 and TRBJ1-2, the complete variable domain reads EAGVTQFPSHSVIEKGQTVTLRCDPISGHDNLYWYRRVMGKEIKFLLHFVKESKQDESGMPNNRFLAERTGGTYSTLKVQPAELEDSGVYFCASSRDRTYGYTFGSGTRLTVV.

This clonotype was observed a handful of times. J is TRBJ1-2 and V is TRBV18, with a weak D call TRBD1 (6 bases). In germline, CDR1 is KGHSH, CDR2 LQKENI. CDR3 size: 15 residues. The V end lost 6 bases, the J end lost 2 bases, and 16 bases lay between the germline ends. The CDR3 protein is CASSPNRAPNYGYTF. The CDR3 nucleotides are TGTGCCAGCTCGCCGAACAGGGCACCCAACTATGGCTACACCTTC.